This paragraph reports one TCR beta chain. Distinct nucleotide sequences in the sample also encode this CDR3. Trimming took off 6 bases at V and 0 bases at J, with 12 bases between the two ends. Germline lookup yields CDR1 KGHSH and CDR2 LQKENI. This CDR3 comprises 15 residues. Here immunoSEQ multiplex PCR was the method, and the copy in TCRdb shows in-frame clones only, minus some. Among 9,500 to 15,000 clones listed, around 81% were seen once. This entry comes from a study of tumor-infiltrating lymphocytes in localized non-small cell lung cancer. The chain joins TRBV18 to TRBJ1-5; D may be TRBD1 (6 bases). Sample: lung tumor tissue. The clonotype was recovered from a human donor with non-small cell lung cancer. CDR3: CASSPYRASNQPQHF. The CDR3 DNA reads TGTGCCAGCTCGCCCTACAGGGCTAGCAATCAGCCCCAGCATTTT. The whole variable domain, filled in from reference TRBV18 and TRBJ1-5, reads NAGVMQNPRHLVRRRGQEARLRCSPMKGHSHVYWYRQLPEEGLKFMVYLQKENIIDESGMPKERFSAEFPKEGPSILRIQQVVRGDSAAYFCASSPYRASNQPQHFGDGTRLSIL.